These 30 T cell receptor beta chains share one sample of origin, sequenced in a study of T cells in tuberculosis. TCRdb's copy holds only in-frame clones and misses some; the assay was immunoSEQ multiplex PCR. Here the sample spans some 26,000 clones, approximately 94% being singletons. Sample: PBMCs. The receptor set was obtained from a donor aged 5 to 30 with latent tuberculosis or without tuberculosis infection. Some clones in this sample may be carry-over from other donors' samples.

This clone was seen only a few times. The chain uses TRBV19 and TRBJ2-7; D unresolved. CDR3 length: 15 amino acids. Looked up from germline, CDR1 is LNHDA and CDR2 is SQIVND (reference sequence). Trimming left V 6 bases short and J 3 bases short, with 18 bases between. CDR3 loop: CASSETNGVSYEQYF. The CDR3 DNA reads TGTGCCAGTAGCGAGACAAACGGCGTAAGCTACGAGCAGTACTTC.

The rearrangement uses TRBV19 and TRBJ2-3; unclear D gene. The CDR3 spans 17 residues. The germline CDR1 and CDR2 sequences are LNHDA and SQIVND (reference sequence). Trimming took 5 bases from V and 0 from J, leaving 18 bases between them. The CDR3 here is CASSRDTGYVSTDTQYF. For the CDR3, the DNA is TGTGCCAGTAGTCGTGATACGGGTTACGTTAGCACAGATACGCAGTATTTT.

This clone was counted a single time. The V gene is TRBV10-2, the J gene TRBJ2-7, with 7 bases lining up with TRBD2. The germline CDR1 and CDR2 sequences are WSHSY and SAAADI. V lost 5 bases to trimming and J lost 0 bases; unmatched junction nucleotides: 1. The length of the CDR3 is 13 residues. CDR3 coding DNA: TGCGCCAGCAGTTCTAGCGGCTCCTACGAGCAGTACTTC. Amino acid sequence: CASSSSGSYEQYF.

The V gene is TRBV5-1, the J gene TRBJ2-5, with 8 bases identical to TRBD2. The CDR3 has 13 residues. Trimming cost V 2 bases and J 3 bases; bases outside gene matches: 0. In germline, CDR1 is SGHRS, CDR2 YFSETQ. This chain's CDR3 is CASSLLAEETQYF. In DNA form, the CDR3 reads TGCGCCAGCAGCTTACTAGCGGAAGAGACCCAGTACTTC.

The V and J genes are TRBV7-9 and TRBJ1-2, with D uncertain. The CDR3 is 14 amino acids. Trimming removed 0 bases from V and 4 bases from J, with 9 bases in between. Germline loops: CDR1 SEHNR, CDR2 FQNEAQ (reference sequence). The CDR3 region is CASSLAGVGYGYTF. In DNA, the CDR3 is TGTGCCAGCAGCTTAGCAGGAGTTGGCTATGGCTACACCTTC.

The CDR3: CASSYQGAYEQYF. DNA for the CDR3: TGCGCCAGCAGCTATCAGGGCGCCTACGAGCAGTACTTC. The V call is TRBV5-1, the J call TRBJ2-7; D might be TRBD1 (5 bases). Trimming pared 3 bases from V and 2 bases from J, leaving 9 bases between. Germline-derived CDR1 and CDR2 are SGHRS and YFSETQ. CDR3 length: 13 amino acids.

CDR3 in amino acids: CASSLLQGWSYEQYF. The DNA for the CDR3 is TGTGCCAGCAGCTTACTGCAGGGTTGGTCCTACGAGCAGTACTTC. This chain links TRBV13 with TRBJ2-7, with D possibly matching TRBD1 (5 bases). Trimming took off 2 bases at V and 1 base at J, with 12 bases between the two ends. The germline V gene encodes CDR1 PRHDT and CDR2 FYEKMQ (reference sequence). CDR3 length equals 15 residues.

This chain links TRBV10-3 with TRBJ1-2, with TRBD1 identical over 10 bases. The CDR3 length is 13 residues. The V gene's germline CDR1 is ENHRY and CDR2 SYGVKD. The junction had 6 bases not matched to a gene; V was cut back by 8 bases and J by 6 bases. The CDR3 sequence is CAIGTTGGNGYTF. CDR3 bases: TGTGCCATCGGTACGACAGGGGGCAATGGCTACACCTTC.

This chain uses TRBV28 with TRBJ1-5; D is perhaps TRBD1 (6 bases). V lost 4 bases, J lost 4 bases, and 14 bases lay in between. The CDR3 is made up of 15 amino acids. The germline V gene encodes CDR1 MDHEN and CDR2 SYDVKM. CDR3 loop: CASSSSTRGNQPQHF. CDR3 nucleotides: TGTGCCAGCAGTTCATCCACAAGGGGGAATCAGCCCCAGCATTTT.

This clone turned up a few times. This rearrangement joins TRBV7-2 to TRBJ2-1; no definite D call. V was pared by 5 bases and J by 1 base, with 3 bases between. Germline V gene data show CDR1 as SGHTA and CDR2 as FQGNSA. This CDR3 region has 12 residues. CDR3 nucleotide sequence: TGTGCCAGCAGCGCGTCCTACAATGAGCAGTTCTTC. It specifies CASSASYNEQFF. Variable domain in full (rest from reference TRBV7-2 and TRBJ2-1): GAGVSQSPSNKVTEKGKDVELRCDPISGHTALYWYRQSLGQGLEFLIYFQGNSAPDKSGLPSDRFSAERTGGSVSTLTIQRTQQEDSAVYLCASSASYNEQFFGPGTRLTVL.

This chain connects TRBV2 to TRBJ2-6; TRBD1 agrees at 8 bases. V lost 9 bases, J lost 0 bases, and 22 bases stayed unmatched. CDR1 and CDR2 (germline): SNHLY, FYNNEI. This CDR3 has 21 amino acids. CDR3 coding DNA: TGTGCCAGGGAGGTTTACAGACAGGGGCGCGAACAAAGCTCTGGGGCCAACGTCCTGACTTTC. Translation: CAREVYRQGREQSSGANVLTF.

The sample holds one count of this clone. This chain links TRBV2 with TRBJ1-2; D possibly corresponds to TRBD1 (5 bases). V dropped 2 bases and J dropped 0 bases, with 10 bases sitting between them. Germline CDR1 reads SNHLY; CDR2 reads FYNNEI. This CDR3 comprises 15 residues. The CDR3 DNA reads TGTGCCAGCAGTGAACGGGGGAGGACTAACTATGGCTACACCTTC. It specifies CASSERGRTNYGYTF.

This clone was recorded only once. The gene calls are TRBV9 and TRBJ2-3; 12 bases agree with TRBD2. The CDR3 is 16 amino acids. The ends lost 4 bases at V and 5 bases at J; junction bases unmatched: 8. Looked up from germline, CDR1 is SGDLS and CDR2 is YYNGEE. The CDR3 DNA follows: TGTGCCAGCAGCTCCAGACTAGCGGGGGTGGTAGATACGCAGTATTTT. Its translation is CASSSRLAGVVDTQYF. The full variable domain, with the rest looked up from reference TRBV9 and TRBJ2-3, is DSGVTQTPKHLITATGQRVTLRCSPRSGDLSVYWYQQSLDQGLQFLIQYYNGEERAKGNILERFSAQQFPDLHSELNLSSLELGDSALYFCASSSRLAGVVDTQYFGPGTRLTVL.

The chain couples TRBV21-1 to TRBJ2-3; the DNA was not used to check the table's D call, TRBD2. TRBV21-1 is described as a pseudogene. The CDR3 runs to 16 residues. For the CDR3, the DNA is TGTGCCAGCAGCACCTTAACCTGCCTTCCCGGGGATACGCAGTATTTT. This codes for CASSTLTCLPGDTQYF.

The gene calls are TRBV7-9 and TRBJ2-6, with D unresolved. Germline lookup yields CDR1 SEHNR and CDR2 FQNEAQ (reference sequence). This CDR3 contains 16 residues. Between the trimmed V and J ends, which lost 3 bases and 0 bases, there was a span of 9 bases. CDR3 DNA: TGTGCCAGCAGCTTTAGAGTCGTCTCTGGGGCCAACGTCCTGACTTTC. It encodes CASSFRVVSGANVLTF. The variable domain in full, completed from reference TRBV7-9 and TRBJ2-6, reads DTGVSQNPRHKITKRGQNVTFRCDPISEHNRLYWYRQTLGQGPEFLTYFQNEAQLEKSRLLSDRFSAERPKGSFSTLEIQRTEQGDSAMYLCASSFRVVSGANVLTFGAGSRLTVL.

The CDR3 DNA sequence: TGTGCCAGCGATGATTGGCGGGGGCAAAACATTCAGTACTTC. Its translation: CASDDWRGQNIQYF. The chain is built from TRBV7-9 and TRBJ2-4, with D maybe TRBD2 (7 bases). Germline loops: CDR1 SEHNR, CDR2 FQNEAQ (reference sequence). Trimming shortened V by 8 bases and J by 5 bases, and 16 bases separated the two germline ends. The CDR3 runs 14 residues.

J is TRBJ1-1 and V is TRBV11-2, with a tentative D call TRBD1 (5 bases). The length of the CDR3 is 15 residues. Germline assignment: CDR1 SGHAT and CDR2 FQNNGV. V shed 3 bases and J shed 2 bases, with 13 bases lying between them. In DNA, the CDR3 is TGTGCCAGCAGCTTGCGTCGGGGGGTTAACACTGAAGCTTTCTTT. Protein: CASSLRRGVNTEAFF.

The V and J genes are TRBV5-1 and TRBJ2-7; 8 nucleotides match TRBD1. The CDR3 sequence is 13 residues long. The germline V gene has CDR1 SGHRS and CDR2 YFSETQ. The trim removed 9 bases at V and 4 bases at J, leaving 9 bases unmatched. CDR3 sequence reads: CATGTGRGYEQYF. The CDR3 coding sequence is TGCGCCACCGGGACAGGACGCGGGTACGAGCAGTACTTC.

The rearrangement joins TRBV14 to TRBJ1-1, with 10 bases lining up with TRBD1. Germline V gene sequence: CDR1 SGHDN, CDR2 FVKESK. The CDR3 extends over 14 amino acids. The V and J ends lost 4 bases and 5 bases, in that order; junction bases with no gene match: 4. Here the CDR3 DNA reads TGTGCCAGCAGCCTTGGACAGGGGGAAACTGAAGCTTTCTTT. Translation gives CASSLGQGETEAFF.

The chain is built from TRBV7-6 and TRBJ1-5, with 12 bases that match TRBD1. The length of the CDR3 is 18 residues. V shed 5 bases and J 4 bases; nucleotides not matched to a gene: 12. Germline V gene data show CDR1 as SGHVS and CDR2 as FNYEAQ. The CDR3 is CASSRGQGAAQSNQPQHF. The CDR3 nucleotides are TGTGCCAGCAGCAGGGGACAGGGGGCGGCACAGTCAAATCAGCCCCAGCATTTT. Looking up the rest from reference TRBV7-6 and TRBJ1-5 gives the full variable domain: GAGVSQSPRYKVTKRGQDVALRCDPISGHVSLYWYRQALGQGPEFLTYFNYEAQQDKSGLPNDRFSAERPEGSISTLTIQRTEQRDSAMYRCASSRGQGAAQSNQPQHFGDGTRLSIL.

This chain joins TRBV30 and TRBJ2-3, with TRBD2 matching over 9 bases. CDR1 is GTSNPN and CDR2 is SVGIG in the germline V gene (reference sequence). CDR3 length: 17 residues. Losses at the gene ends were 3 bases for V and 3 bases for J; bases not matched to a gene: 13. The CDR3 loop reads CAWRPAASGIMTDTQYF. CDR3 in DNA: TGTGCCTGGAGGCCGGCGGCTAGCGGGATAATGACAGATACGCAGTATTTT.

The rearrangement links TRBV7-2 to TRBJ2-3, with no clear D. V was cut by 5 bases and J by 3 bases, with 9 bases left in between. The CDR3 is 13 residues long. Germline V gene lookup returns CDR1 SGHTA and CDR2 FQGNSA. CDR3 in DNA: TGTGCCAGCAGCCCGGTTATGACAGATACGCAGTATTTT. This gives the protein CASSPVMTDTQYF.

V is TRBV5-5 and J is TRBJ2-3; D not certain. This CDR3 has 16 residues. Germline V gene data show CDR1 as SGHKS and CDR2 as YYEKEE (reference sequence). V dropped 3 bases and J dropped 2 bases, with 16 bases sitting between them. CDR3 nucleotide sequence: TGTGCCAGCAGCTCCCGACTGTCCTCATACACAGATACGCAGTATTTT. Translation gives CASSSRLSSYTDTQYF.

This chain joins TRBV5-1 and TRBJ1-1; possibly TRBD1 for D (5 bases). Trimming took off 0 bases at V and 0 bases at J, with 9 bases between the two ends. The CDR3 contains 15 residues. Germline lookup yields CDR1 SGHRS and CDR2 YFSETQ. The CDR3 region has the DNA TGCGCCAGCAGCTTGGTGGGGCTCCTGAACACTGAAGCTTTCTTT. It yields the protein CASSLVGLLNTEAFF.

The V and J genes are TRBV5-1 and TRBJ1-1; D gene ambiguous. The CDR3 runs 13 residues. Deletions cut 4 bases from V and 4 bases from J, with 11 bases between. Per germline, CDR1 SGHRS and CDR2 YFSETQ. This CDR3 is CASSPSGSTEAFF. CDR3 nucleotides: TGCGCCAGCAGCCCGTCTGGGAGCACTGAAGCTTTCTTT.

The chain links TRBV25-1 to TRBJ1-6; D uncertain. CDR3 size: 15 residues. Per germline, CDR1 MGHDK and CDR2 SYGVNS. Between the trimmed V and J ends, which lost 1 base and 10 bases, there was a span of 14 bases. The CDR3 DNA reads TGTGCCAGCAGTGAATCGTCCGGGGATCTGTCACCCCTCCACTTT. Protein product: CASSESSGDLSPLHF.

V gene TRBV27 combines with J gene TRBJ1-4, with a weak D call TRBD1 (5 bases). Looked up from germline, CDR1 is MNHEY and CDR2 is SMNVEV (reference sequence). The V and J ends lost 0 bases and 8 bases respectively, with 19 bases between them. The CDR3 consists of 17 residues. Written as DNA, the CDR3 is TGTGCCAGCAGTTTATCAAGTTTCAGGGCGTGGGGCGAAAAACTGTTTTTT. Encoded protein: CASSLSSFRAWGEKLFF.

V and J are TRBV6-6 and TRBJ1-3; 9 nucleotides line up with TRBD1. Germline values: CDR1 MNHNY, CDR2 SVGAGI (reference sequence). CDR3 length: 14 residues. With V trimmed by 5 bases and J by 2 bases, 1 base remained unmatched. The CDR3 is CASSRTGAGNTIYF. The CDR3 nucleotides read TGTGCCAGCAGTCGGACAGGGGCTGGAAACACCATATATTTT.

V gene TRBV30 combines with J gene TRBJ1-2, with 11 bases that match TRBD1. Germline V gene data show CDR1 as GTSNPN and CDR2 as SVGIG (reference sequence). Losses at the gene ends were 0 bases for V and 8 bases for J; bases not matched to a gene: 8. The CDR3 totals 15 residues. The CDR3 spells CAWSVGRTGGFGYTF. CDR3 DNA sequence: TGTGCCTGGAGTGTAGGAAGGACAGGGGGCTTCGGCTACACCTTC.

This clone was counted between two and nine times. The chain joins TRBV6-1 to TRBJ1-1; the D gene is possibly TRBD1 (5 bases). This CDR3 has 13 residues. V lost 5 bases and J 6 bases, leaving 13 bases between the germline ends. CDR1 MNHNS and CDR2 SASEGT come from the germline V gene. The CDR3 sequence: CASSSGFEAEAFF. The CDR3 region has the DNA TGTGCCAGCAGTTCAGGGTTCGAGGCTGAAGCTTTCTTT.